This TCR beta chain was documented in a study of blood T cell repertoires in COVID-19. TCRdb keeps only in-frame clones here, not all; method: immunoSEQ multiplex PCR. The sample yields about 200,000 clones, around nine tenths seen once. CDR3 length: 15 residues. V trimming: 6 bases; J trimming: 5 bases; junction bases outside the gene matches: 11. Per the germline V gene, CDR1 is SNHLY and CDR2 is FYNNEI. V gene TRBV2 combines with J gene TRBJ2-7, with 9 nucleotides matching TRBD1. The sample consisted of peripheral blood. The source is a man in his sixties with COVID-19, enrolled during active disease. DNA for the CDR3: TGTGCCAGCAGGCGGGAACAGGGGGCGCTGAACGAGCAGTACTTC. Its protein product is CASRREQGALNEQYF.